These 2 T cell receptor beta chains were sequenced from one sample in a study of blood T cells in healthy people across ages. A second PCR, run for roughly 7 to 11 cycles, used a sample-barcoded 5' primer plus a J-beta primer mix. TCRdb passed the 5' RACE reads through MiXCR, listing each CDR3 protein once. The sample lists some 1.5 million distinct CDR3 sequences, roughly two fifths occurring once. The sequencing input was blood. These receptors originate from a woman between 18 and 29 years old in good health.

This clonotype was counted a few times. The rearrangement uses TRBV5-1 and TRBJ1-1; D not certain. The CDR3 runs 15 residues. Per the germline V gene, CDR1 is SGHRS and CDR2 is YFSETQ. The V end lost 0 bases, the J end lost 0 bases, and 9 bases lay between the germline ends. CDR3 coding DNA: TGCGCCAGCAGCTTGGAGGTGGGCCTGAACACTGAAGCTTTCTTT. This encodes CASSLEVGLNTEAFF.

V usage is TRBV27 and J usage is TRBJ2-3; 11 nucleotides line up with TRBD2. Germline CDR1 reads MNHEY; CDR2 reads SMNVEV (reference sequence). The CDR3 has 19 residues. The V gene end was trimmed by 5 bases and the J gene end by 2 bases; junction bases not matched to a gene: 15. The CDR3, as DNA: TGTGCCAGCAGTCCGCGGACTAGCGGGTCCCCACATTCCACAGATACGCAGTATTTT. Its translation: CASSPRTSGSPHSTDTQYF.